The T cell receptor beta chain described here comes from a study of cytomegalovirus exposure and HLA in healthy donors. In the PCR, 60 Vbeta and 13 Jbeta primers were used. Generated by immunoSEQ multiplex PCR, the TCRdb table keeps only in-frame clones and is missing some. The sample includes more than 120,000 clones, about 79% of them seen just once. With 1 base removed from V and 4 bases from J, the gap between germline ends came to 11 bases. The CDR3 loop spans 15 amino acids. CDR1 is SGHTA, CDR2 FQGNSA, per germline. Sequencing was done on a sample of PBMCs. The V and J genes are TRBV7-2 and TRBJ1-3; no definite D call. The clonotype originates from a male donor in good health and CMV-seronegative. The CDR3 DNA reads as TGTGCCAGCAGCTTAGTCCAGTTGGGCGGAAACACCATATATTTT. Protein: CASSLVQLGGNTIYF.